Below, 18 T cell receptor beta chains from the same sample are listed, as sequenced in a study of beta chain features in type 1 diabetes. TCRB transcripts that were expressed got sequenced, as all of the isolated RNA had been reverse transcribed. Profiling relied on immunoSEQ multiplex PCR, and the TCRdb table lists in-frame clones only, not all of them. The repertoire has tens of thousands of clones, 50% of them found once; the top ten carry around 0.25%. The sample taken for sequencing was stem cell memory CD4+ T cells from blood. The source of these receptors is a woman aged 30 to 39 in good health.

This rearrangement joins TRBV7-9 to TRBJ1-2; the D gene is possibly TRBD1 (6 bases). Trimming took 3 bases from V and 2 from J, leaving 13 bases between them. Germline CDR1 reads SEHNR; CDR2 reads FQNEAQ (reference sequence). The CDR3 totals 15 residues. CDR3 DNA: TGTGCCAGCAGCTTTTCTAACGACAGGAACTATGGCTACACCTTC. Residues: CASSFSNDRNYGYTF.

The rearrangement joins TRBV28 to TRBJ2-5; D may be TRBD2 (6 bases). Germline lookup yields CDR1 MDHEN and CDR2 SYDVKM. V was trimmed by 3 bases and J by 2 bases, leaving 13 bases between them. The CDR3 is 15 amino acids. As DNA, the CDR3 is TGTGCCAGCAGTTTTCCGGGGGTCCGGCAAGAGACCCAGTACTTC. Encoded protein: CASSFPGVRQETQYF.

This clone was found a few times. The rearrangement links TRBV14 to TRBJ2-7, with D possibly TRBD1 on 5 matching bases. Germline V gives CDR1 SGHDN, CDR2 FVKESK. CDR3 length: 14 residues. The V and J ends lost 3 bases and 1 base respectively, with 10 bases between them. For the CDR3, the DNA is TGTGCCAGCAGCCATGGCCCAGGGTCCTACGAGCAGTACTTC. Translating gives CASSHGPGSYEQYF.

Written as DNA, the CDR3 is TGTGCCAGCAGCCCTTCTGCGACGGGAGGATCCAAAAACATTCAGTACTTC. This encodes CASSPSATGGSKNIQYF. The rearrangement links TRBV4-2 to TRBJ2-4; 7 nucleotides match TRBD2. V was clipped by 4 bases and J by 2 bases; unmatched bases: 11. There are 17 residues in the CDR3. From germline, CDR1 is LGHNA and CDR2 YNFKEQ.

V and J are TRBV27 and TRBJ2-3; D remains unclear. Germline loops: CDR1 MNHEY, CDR2 SMNVEV (reference sequence). V dropped 4 bases and J dropped 10 bases, with 15 bases sitting between them. CDR3 length equals 13 residues. CDR3 DNA sequence: TGTGCCAGCAGTTATCCCAACAGCTGGCCGCAGTATTTT. Translating it yields CASSYPNSWPQYF.

A few counts support this clone. The rearrangement links TRBV5-1 to TRBJ2-7; TRBD1 agrees at 7 bases. The CDR3 consists of 16 residues. Trimming cost V 4 bases and J 1 base; bases outside gene matches: 11. Germline values: CDR1 SGHRS, CDR2 YFSETQ. The CDR3 DNA reads TGCGCCAGCAGCAATGGGTACCTGGGACAGTCCTACGAGCAGTACTTC. This encodes CASSNGYLGQSYEQYF.

The chain carries TRBV7-9 and TRBJ2-2, with D maybe TRBD1 (5 bases). CDR1 and CDR2 (germline): SEHNR, FQNEAQ (reference sequence). Trimming removed 4 bases from V and 0 bases from J, with 12 bases in between. The length of the CDR3 is 16 residues. The CDR3 sequence is CASSSMTAANTGELFF. In DNA form, the CDR3 reads TGTGCCAGCAGCTCAATGACAGCCGCGAACACCGGGGAGCTGTTTTTT.

The rearrangement links TRBV19 to TRBJ2-7, with D perhaps matching TRBD1 (6 bases). The V gene lost 5 bases and the J gene lost 2 bases, with 22 bases spanning the gap. This CDR3 is 17 amino acids long. Per germline, CDR1 LNHDA and CDR2 SQIVND (reference sequence). CDR3 bases: TGTGCCAGTAGTCCCCGCTCGGGACACACGGGGACCTACGAGCAGTACTTC. Translated: CASSPRSGHTGTYEQYF.

The chain employs TRBV9 and TRBJ2-7, with 13 nucleotides matching TRBD2. Germline CDR1 SGDLS, CDR2 YYNGEE. V gave up 4 bases and J gave up 4 bases; unmatched junction bases: 5. This CDR3 is built from 15 residues. Written as DNA, the CDR3 is TGTGCCAGCAGCTTCAGGACTAGCGGGAGATACGAGCAGTACTTC. Translation: CASSFRTSGRYEQYF.

The rearrangement uses TRBV7-2 and TRBJ2-7, with 9 bases that match TRBD1. The CDR3 spans 14 residues. Germline loops: CDR1 SGHTA, CDR2 FQGNSA. The trim removed 4 bases at V and 3 bases at J, leaving 4 bases unmatched. CDR3 in amino acids: CASSYGTGSYEQYF. The CDR3 DNA reads as TGTGCCAGCAGCTACGGGACAGGGAGCTACGAGCAGTACTTC.

The chain is built from TRBV9 and TRBJ2-2, with 13 bases that match TRBD2. Trimming at V came to 2 bases and at J to 7 bases, leaving 5 bases not matched to a gene. CDR1 and CDR2 (germline): SGDLS, YYNGEE. CDR3 size: 16 residues. The DNA of the CDR3 is TGTGCCAGCAGCGTTGTGACTAGCGGGAGGATCGGGGAGCTGTTTTTT. It yields the protein CASSVVTSGRIGELFF.

The rearrangement joins TRBV10-3 to TRBJ1-1; 9 nucleotides line up with TRBD1. V shed 3 bases and J 4 bases; nucleotides not matched to a gene: 6. Germline V gene sequence: CDR1 ENHRY, CDR2 SYGVKD. This CDR3 contains 15 residues. The CDR3 region is CAISEPGQGGTEAFF. The CDR3 bases are TGTGCCATCAGTGAACCGGGACAGGGAGGCACTGAAGCTTTCTTT.

The chain joins TRBV7-3 to TRBJ2-5; 11 nucleotides line up with TRBD2. Germline CDR1 SGHTA, CDR2 FQGTGA. The V and J ends lost 5 bases and 5 bases, in that order; junction bases with no gene match: 7. This CDR3 contains 15 residues. CDR3 loop: CASSAELAGGETQYF. For the CDR3, the DNA is TGTGCCAGCAGCGCCGAGCTAGCGGGAGGCGAGACCCAGTACTTC.

This clone has just a few counts. The V call is TRBV18, the J call TRBJ2-1; D might be TRBD1 (5 bases). CDR3 length: 14 amino acids. The V and J ends lost 4 bases and 5 bases respectively, with 12 bases between them. Germline CDR1 KGHSH, CDR2 LQKENI. CDR3 in amino acids: CASSRQSVHNEQFF. In DNA, the CDR3 is TGTGCCAGCTCACGACAGAGTGTCCACAATGAGCAGTTCTTC.

This chain uses TRBV6-1 with TRBJ1-5; tentatively, D is TRBD1 (5 bases). In germline, CDR1 is MNHNS, CDR2 SASEGT. The CDR3 is made up of 17 amino acids. The V end was cut by 3 bases, the J end by 6 bases, with 21 bases between. CDR3 bases: TGTGCCAGCAGTGATCAGGTTTCTGGGGACTGGGGTCAGCCCCAGCATTTT. It encodes CASSDQVSGDWGQPQHF.

This clone was counted a few times. This chain connects TRBV5-6 to TRBJ2-1; D is possibly TRBD2 (5 bases). The ends were cut back, 0 bases at V and 0 bases at J, with 7 bases in the middle. Looked up from germline, CDR1 is SGHDT and CDR2 is YYEEEE. The CDR3 consists of 15 residues. The CDR3 is CASSLGLASYNEQFF. DNA of the CDR3: TGTGCCAGCAGCTTGGGGCTAGCCTCCTACAATGAGCAGTTCTTC.

V usage is TRBV5-6 and J usage is TRBJ2-3, with 12 bases identical to TRBD1. The CDR3 has 16 residues. Trimming at V came to 4 bases and at J to 4 bases, leaving 7 bases not matched to a gene. CDR1 is SGHDT, CDR2 YYEEEE, per germline. The CDR3: CASSTRDRGPSDTQYF. CDR3 bases: TGTGCCAGCAGCACGAGGGACAGGGGGCCGTCAGATACGCAGTATTTT.

This clone was detected only a few times. The V gene is TRBV7-9, the J gene TRBJ2-1; 9 nucleotides line up with TRBD2. The germline V gene encodes CDR1 SEHNR and CDR2 FQNEAQ (reference sequence). J was trimmed by 5 bases and V by 1 base; bases with no gene match: 0. This CDR3 spans 14 amino acids. CDR3 sequence: CASSLGLADNEQFF. CDR3 DNA sequence: TGTGCCAGCAGCTTAGGACTAGCGGACAATGAGCAGTTCTTC.